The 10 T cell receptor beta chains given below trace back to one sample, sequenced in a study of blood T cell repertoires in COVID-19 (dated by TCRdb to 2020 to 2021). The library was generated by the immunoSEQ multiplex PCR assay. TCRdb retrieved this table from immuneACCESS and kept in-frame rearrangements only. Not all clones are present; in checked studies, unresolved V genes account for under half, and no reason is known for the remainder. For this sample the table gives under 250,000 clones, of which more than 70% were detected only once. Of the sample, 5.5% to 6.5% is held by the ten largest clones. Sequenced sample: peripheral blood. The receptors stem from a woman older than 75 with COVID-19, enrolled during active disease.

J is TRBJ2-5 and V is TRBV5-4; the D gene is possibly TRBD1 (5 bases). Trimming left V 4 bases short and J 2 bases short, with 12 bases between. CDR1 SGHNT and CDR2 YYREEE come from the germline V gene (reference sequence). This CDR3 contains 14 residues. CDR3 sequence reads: CASSRQPIQETQYF. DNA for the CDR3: TGTGCCAGCAGCCGACAGCCGATTCAAGAGACCCAGTACTTC.

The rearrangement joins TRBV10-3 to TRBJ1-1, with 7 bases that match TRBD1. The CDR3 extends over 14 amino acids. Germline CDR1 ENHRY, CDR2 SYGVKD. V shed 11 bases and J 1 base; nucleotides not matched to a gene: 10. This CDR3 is CAGNLQGPNTEAFF. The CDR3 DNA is TGTGCCGGGAACCTACAGGGGCCGAACACTGAAGCTTTCTTT.

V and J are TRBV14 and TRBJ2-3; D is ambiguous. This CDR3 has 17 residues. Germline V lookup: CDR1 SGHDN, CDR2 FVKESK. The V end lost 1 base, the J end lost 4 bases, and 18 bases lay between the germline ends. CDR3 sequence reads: CASSQVAGRSTADTQYF. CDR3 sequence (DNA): TGTGCCAGCAGCCAAGTGGCTGGGCGAAGCACCGCAGATACGCAGTATTTT.

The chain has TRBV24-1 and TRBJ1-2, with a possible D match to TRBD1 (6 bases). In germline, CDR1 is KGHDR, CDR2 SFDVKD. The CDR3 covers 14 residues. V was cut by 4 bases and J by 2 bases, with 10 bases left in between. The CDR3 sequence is CATSDLDRNYGYTF. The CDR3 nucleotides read TGTGCCACCAGTGACCTCGACAGGAACTATGGCTACACCTTC.

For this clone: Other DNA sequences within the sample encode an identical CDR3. CDR3 DNA sequence: TGTGCCAGCAGCAGACAGGGCCGGGGCACTGAAGCTTTCTTT. It specifies CASSRQGRGTEAFF. The chain uses TRBV3-1 (or the pseudogene TRBV3-2) and TRBJ1-1, with 7 positions matching TRBD1. Per germline, CDR1 LGHDT and CDR2 YNNKEL (reference sequence). This CDR3 is 14 amino acids long. The V gene end was trimmed by 5 bases and the J gene end by 4 bases; junction bases not matched to a gene: 7.

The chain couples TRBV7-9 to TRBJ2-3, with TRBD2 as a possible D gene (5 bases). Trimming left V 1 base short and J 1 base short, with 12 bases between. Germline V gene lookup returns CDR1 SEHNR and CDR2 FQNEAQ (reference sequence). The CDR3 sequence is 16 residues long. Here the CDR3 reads CASSLGPTGGTDTQYF. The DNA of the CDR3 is TGTGCCAGCAGCTTAGGTCCAACCGGGGGCACAGATACGCAGTATTTT.

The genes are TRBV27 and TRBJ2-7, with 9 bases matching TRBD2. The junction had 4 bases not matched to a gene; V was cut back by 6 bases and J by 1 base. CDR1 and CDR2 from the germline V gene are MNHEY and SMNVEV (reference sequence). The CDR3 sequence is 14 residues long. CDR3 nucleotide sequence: TGTGCCAGCAGGGTCAGCGGGGGGTCCTACGAGCAGTACTTC. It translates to CASRVSGGSYEQYF.

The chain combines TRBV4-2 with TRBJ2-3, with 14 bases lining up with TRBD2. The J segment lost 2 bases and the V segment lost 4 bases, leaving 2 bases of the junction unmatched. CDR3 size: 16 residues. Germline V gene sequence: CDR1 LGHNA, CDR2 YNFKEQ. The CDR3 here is CASSRTSGGSTDTQYF. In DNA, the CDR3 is TGTGCCAGCAGCCGGACTAGCGGGGGGTCCACAGATACGCAGTATTTT.

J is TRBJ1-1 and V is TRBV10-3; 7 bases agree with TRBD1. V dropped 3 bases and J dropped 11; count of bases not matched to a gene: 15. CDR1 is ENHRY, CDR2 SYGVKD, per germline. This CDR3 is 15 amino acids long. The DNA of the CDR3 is TGTGCCATCAGTGAATCCGGGACAGTAGGGGTGAGCGCTTTCTTT. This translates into CAISESGTVGVSAFF.

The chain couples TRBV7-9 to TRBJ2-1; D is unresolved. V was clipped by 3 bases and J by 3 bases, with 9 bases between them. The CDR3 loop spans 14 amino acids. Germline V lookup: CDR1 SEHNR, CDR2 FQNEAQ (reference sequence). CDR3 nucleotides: TGTGCCAGCAGCTTCCCTGAACTCTACAATGAGCAGTTCTTC. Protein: CASSFPELYNEQFF.